Presented here are 14 T cell receptor beta chains from one specimen sequenced in a study of blood T cell repertoires in COVID-19. The repertoire was sequenced with immunoSEQ multiplex PCR; TCRdb's copy has only in-frame clones and lacks some. This sample has approximately 380,000 clones; roughly nine tenths occur once, and the top ten carry 0.8% to 0.9%. The sequencing sample was made of PBMCs or T cells enriched from blood (not recorded which). The origin of the receptors is a woman aged 40 to 50 who had been exposed to COVID-19.

This clone was detected only once. The rearrangement links TRBV5-5 to TRBJ1-1; perhaps TRBD1 as D (5 bases). There are 19 residues in the CDR3. Germline CDR1 is SGHKS and CDR2 is YYEKEE (reference sequence). V gave up 6 bases and J gave up 0 bases, with 27 bases separating them. CDR3 protein: CASTPKVVKVAGLNTEAFF. The CDR3 DNA sequence: TGTGCCAGCACCCCGAAGGTTGTAAAGGTGGCAGGGCTGAACACTGAAGCTTTCTTT.

This chain links TRBV19 with TRBJ2-7; 8 bases map to TRBD2. Unmatched junction bases numbered 20, after V lost 7 bases and J lost 9 bases. This CDR3 is 16 amino acids long. Germline V gene data show CDR1 as LNHDA and CDR2 as SQIVND (reference sequence). CDR3 sequence reads: CASTPSLLAGGKGQYF. The DNA of the CDR3 is TGTGCCAGTACCCCTAGTCTCCTAGCGGGTGGAAAGGGGCAGTACTTC.

The chain recombines TRBV2 with TRBJ2-4, with D possibly matching TRBD1 (5 bases). With 6 bases removed from V and 1 base from J, the gap between germline ends came to 13 bases. CDR3 length equals 15 residues. Germline V CDR1 and CDR2: SNHLY, FYNNEI. CDR3 amino acids: CASRKDTRAKNIQYF. The CDR3, as DNA: TGTGCCAGCAGGAAGGACACCCGGGCCAAAAACATTCAGTACTTC.

J is TRBJ2-3 and V is TRBV3-1 (or the pseudogene TRBV3-2); TRBD2 aligns across 14 bases. The length of the CDR3 is 18 residues. Germline V gene lookup returns CDR1 LGHDT and CDR2 YNNKEL (reference sequence). V trimming: 4 bases; J trimming: 3 bases; junction bases outside the gene matches: 9. The CDR3 reads CASSLRTSGRLGTDTQYF. The DNA of the CDR3 is TGTGCCAGCAGCCTTCGGACTAGCGGGAGGTTAGGAACAGATACGCAGTATTTT.

This sequence joins TRBV27 and TRBJ1-5, with 7 bases that match TRBD1. This CDR3 has 14 residues. With V trimmed by 5 bases and J by 7 bases, 8 bases remained unmatched. The V gene's germline CDR1 is MNHEY and CDR2 SMNVEV (reference sequence). The CDR3 DNA reads as TGTGCCAGCAGTCCCGACAGGGCCAACCAGCCCCAGCATTTT. It codes for CASSPDRANQPQHF.

This clone was seen a single time. The chain combines TRBV2 with TRBJ2-3, with D perhaps TRBD2 (5 bases). The CDR3 is made up of 18 amino acids. V was shortened by 2 bases and J by 0 bases, with 18 bases between the two germline ends. The V gene's germline CDR1 is SNHLY and CDR2 FYNNEI. Written as DNA, the CDR3 is TGTGCCAGCAGTGAATGGAGGACTGGGCTAGCCAGCACAGATACGCAGTATTTT. Translated: CASSEWRTGLASTDTQYF. The full variable domain, its missing parts supplied by reference TRBV2 and TRBJ2-3, is EPEVTQTPSHQVTQMGQEVILRCVPISNHLYFYWYRQILGQKVEFLVSFYNNEISEKSEIFDDQFSVERPDGSNFTLKIRSTKLEDSAMYFCASSEWRTGLASTDTQYFGPGTRLTVL.

This rearrangement joins TRBV5-1 to TRBJ2-3; TRBD1 matches 9 bases. CDR1 SGHRS and CDR2 YFSETQ come from the germline V gene. CDR3 length: 15 amino acids. The V and J ends lost 4 bases and 3 bases, in that order; junction bases with no gene match: 6. In DNA form, the CDR3 reads TGCGCCAGCAGCGTCGCCGGGACAGGGACAGATACGCAGTATTTT. It is translated as CASSVAGTGTDTQYF. Supplemented by reference TRBV5-1 and TRBJ2-3, the full variable domain reads KAGVTQTPRYLIKTRGQQVTLSCSPISGHRSVSWYQQTPGQGLQFLFEYFSETQRNKGNFPGRFSGRQFSNSRSEMNVSTLELGDSALYLCASSVAGTGTDTQYFGPGTRLTVL.

The chain is built from TRBV7-8 and TRBJ2-7; D is perhaps TRBD2 (5 bases). There are 14 residues in the CDR3. V was trimmed by 2 bases and J by 3 bases, leaving 11 bases between them. The germline CDR1 and CDR2 sequences are SGHVS and FQNEAQ. The CDR3 DNA follows: TGTGCCAGCAGCTTATGGGGAGCTGGCTACGAGCAGTACTTC. The encoded protein is CASSLWGAGYEQYF.

The rearrangement links TRBV7-9 to TRBJ1-5; 10 nucleotides match TRBD1. This CDR3 has 15 residues. Per germline, CDR1 SEHNR and CDR2 FQNEAQ (reference sequence). The J segment lost 4 bases and the V segment lost 5 bases, leaving 5 bases of the junction unmatched. The CDR3 DNA reads TGTGCCAGCAGCGGGATGGGACAGGGGAATCAGCCCCAGCATTTT. The encoded protein is CASSGMGQGNQPQHF.

The gene calls are TRBV27 and TRBJ2-1, with TRBD2 matching over 11 bases. Trimming removed 2 bases from V and 4 bases from J; junction bases left unmatched: 13. This CDR3 is 19 amino acids long. Germline CDR1 reads MNHEY; CDR2 reads SMNVEV (reference sequence). The CDR3, as DNA: TGTGCCAGCAGTTTACTACTAGCGGGAGCCTTTCCGCCATACAATGAGCAGTTCTTC. This translates into CASSLLLAGAFPPYNEQFF.

The chain uses TRBV6-6 and TRBJ1-2, with D unclear. The germline CDR1 and CDR2 sequences are MNHNY and SVGAGI (reference sequence). Trimming took 5 bases from V and 7 from J, leaving 14 bases between them. This CDR3 region has 13 residues. CDR3 region: CASSPSAEGGYTF. In nucleotides, the CDR3 is TGTGCCAGCAGTCCGTCGGCCGAGGGTGGCTACACCTTC.

The chain joins TRBV4-3 to TRBJ2-2; TRBD2 agrees at 15 bases. V was pared by 1 base and J by 5 bases, with 5 bases of the junction left unmatched. This CDR3 has 18 residues. From germline, CDR1 is LGHNA and CDR2 YSLEER. The CDR3 region is CASSQGTSGRGATGELFF. The CDR3, as DNA: TGCGCCAGCAGCCAAGGGACTAGCGGGAGGGGGGCAACCGGGGAGCTGTTTTTT.

The chain has TRBV7-2 and TRBJ1-5; D gene unclear. The germline V gene has CDR1 SGHTA and CDR2 FQGNSA. Trimming removed 2 bases at V and 1 base at J, with 18 bases between. The CDR3 runs to 18 residues. CDR3 DNA: TGTGCCAGCAGCTTATTCCCGGGGTCCCCCCGGAGCAATCAGCCCCAGCATTTT. Its translation is CASSLFPGSPRSNQPQHF.

This clone has more than one count but fewer than ten. This rearrangement joins TRBV2 to TRBJ1-1, with TRBD1 as a possible D gene (6 bases). Trimming removed 6 bases at V and 5 bases at J, with 16 bases between. Germline V gives CDR1 SNHLY, CDR2 FYNNEI. This CDR3 region has 14 residues. The CDR3 loop reads CASRNRVGGTEAFF. The DNA for the CDR3 is TGTGCCAGCAGAAACAGGGTAGGAGGAACTGAAGCTTTCTTT.